This TCR beta chain comes out of a study of control samples from healthy donors and cancer patients. CDR3 length: 17 residues. Per the germline V gene, CDR1 is GTSNPN and CDR2 is SVGIG (reference sequence). Trimming pared 2 bases from V and 0 bases from J, leaving 19 bases between. The assay was immunoSEQ multiplex PCR, and TCRdb's table has in-frame clones only and misses some. The table records approximately 70,000 clones, approximately 89% of them present only once. The chain combines TRBV30 with TRBJ1-2; tentative D call: TRBD1 (5 bases). What was sequenced was PBMCs. This TCR came from a man aged 60 to 75 with colorectal cancer. CDR3 region: CAWSTPGRQAANYGYTF. The CDR3 coding sequence is TGTGCCTGGAGTACCCCGGGACGCCAGGCAGCTAACTATGGCTACACCTTC.